These T cell receptor beta chains were read from a single sample in a study of blood T cell repertoires in COVID-19. Data came from immunoSEQ multiplex PCR; TCRdb stores just in-frame clones and leaves some out. The top ten clones hold 15% to 20% of a sample with 150,000 to 200,000 clones, under 90% of them seen once. What was sequenced was peripheral blood. The receptor source for this set is a person aged 70 to 85 with COVID-19, enrolled during active disease. Each CDR3 is given with its conserved first and last residue. A D gene is named only where the DNA matches it firmly. Where a row states a size, it is once, few, many or the class of an expanded clone; other rows omit it.

>TRBV28|-|TRBJ2-3|TRBD2
TGTGCCAGCAGTACTTTACTGGCTAGCGGTATCACAGATACGCAGTATTTT
CASSTLLASGITDTQYF
>TRBV5-5|-|TRBJ1-1|-
TGTGCCAGCAGCTTCGGCCCGCTACTAAACACTGAAGCTTTCTTT
CASSFGPLLNTEAFF
>TRBV7-2|-|TRBJ2-1|-
TGTGCCAGCAGCTTAGGGCGGGGTTACATAACGATCTTC
CASSLGRGYITIF
>TRBV7-2|-|TRBJ2-3|-
TGTGCCAGCAGCTTAATGGGGCAGTCTAGCACAGATACGCAGTATTTT
CASSLMGQSSTDTQYF
>TRBV7-2|-|TRBJ1-6|TRBD1
TGTGCCAGCAGCTCCCCGGGGACAGCACCTTATGGATCACCCCTCCACTTT
CASSSPGTAPYGSPLHF
>TRBV10-3|-|TRBJ2-7|TRBD1
TGTGCCACCCGCATGGGACAGATGTCCTACGAGCAGTACTTC
CATRMGQMSYEQYF
>TRBV24-1|-|TRBJ2-1|-
TGTGCCACCAGTGATTTGTCGGCAGGGCCAGCCTACAATGAGCAGTTCTTC
CATSDLSAGPAYNEQFF
>TRBV2|-|TRBJ2-5|-
TGTGCCAGCAGGCAGTACCAAGAGACCCAGTACTTC
CASRQYQETQYF
>TRBV7-2|few|TRBJ2-2|-
TGTGCCAGCAGCCCACGGAGGGAGGGGGAGCTGTTTTTT
CASSPRREGELFF
>TRBV7-3|few|TRBJ2-3|-
TGTGCCAGCAGCTTGGGTAACAGGGCCCCAGATACGCAGTATTTT
CASSLGNRAPDTQYF
>TRBV6-5|once|TRBJ1-1|-
TGTGCCATAAGGACAGACGGGGACACTGAAGCTTTCTTT
CAIRTDGDTEAFF
>TRBV28|-|TRBJ2-3|TRBD2
TGTGCCAGCAGTGGGACTAGCGGGAGGAGCACAGATACGCAGTATTTT
CASSGTSGRSTDTQYF
>TRBV9|-|TRBJ2-7|-
TGTGCCAGCAGCGCCCGTGGGGGCCTGACCTCGGAGCAGTACTTC
CASSARGGLTSEQYF
>TRBV2|-|TRBJ2-5|-
TGTGCCAGCAGTCGATTGGCTCCCCAAGAGACCCAGTACTTC
CASSRLAPQETQYF
>TRBV4-1|-|TRBJ2-5|TRBD2
TGCGCCAGCAGCCAAGATTTAACTAGCGGGGGCCCCAGGGGAGAGACCCAGTACTTC
CASSQDLTSGGPRGETQYF
>TRBV5-1|-|TRBJ1-1|-
TGCGCCAGCAGCTTGGATTTGTCCATAGCGGTTCGGACAAACACTGAAGCTTTCTTT
CASSLDLSIAVRTNTEAFF
>TRBV5-5|-|TRBJ1-2|-
TGTGCCAGCAGCTTGGAACAGTTTAACTATGGCTACACCTTC
CASSLEQFNYGYTF
>TRBV27|-|TRBJ2-7|TRBD1
TGTGCCAGCAGTCCCACAGGGACAGGCTACGAGCAGTACTTC
CASSPTGTGYEQYF
>TRBV5-4|-|TRBJ1-1|TRBD1
TGTGCCAGCAGCTCCGCCGGACAGGGGATAGGGTACACTGAAGCTTTCTTT
CASSSAGQGIGYTEAFF
>TRBV28|-|TRBJ1-5|-
TGTGCCAGCAGCGGACAACGCAATCAGCCCCAGCATTTT
CASSGQRNQPQHF
>TRBV6-2/TRBV6-3|-|TRBJ2-6|-
TGTGCCAGCAGTCTTGGGGGCGCGTTCACTGGGGCCAACGTCCTGACTTTC
CASSLGGAFTGANVLTF
>TRBV5-4|many|TRBJ2-2|-
TGTGCCAGCAGCTCCGGACAGACCTTGAGCACCGGGGAGCTGTTTTTT
CASSSGQTLSTGELFF
>TRBV28|-|TRBJ2-5|-
TGTGCCAGCAGTATCCCGGGGACCCAGTACTTC
CASSIPGTQYF
>TRBV27|-|TRBJ1-2|TRBD1
TGTGCCAGCAGTCCTACCATTAACCTCAGGGGGAGCTACACCTTC
CASSPTINLRGSYTF
>TRBV4-2|-|TRBJ2-3|TRBD2
TGTGCCAGCAGCCAGCTAGCGGGAGGGCCTACCGATACGCAGTATTTT
CASSQLAGGPTDTQYF
>TRBV5-4|-|TRBJ2-3|-
TGTGCCAGCAGCTCCCCCCCATCAGATACGCAGTATTTT
CASSSPPSDTQYF
>TRBV2|-|TRBJ1-1|-
TGTGCCAGCAGTGGCGACACACACACTGAAGCTTTCTTT
CASSGDTHTEAFF
>TRBV9|-|TRBJ2-2|-
TGTGCCAGCAGCGTAGCGAGAACTAGCCGGGCTAACAATCCCGGGGAGCTGTTTTTT
CASSVARTSRANNPGELFF
>TRBV5-1|-|TRBJ1-5|-
TGCGCCAGCAGCTCCGATGGAGGCAATCAGCCCCAGCATTTT
CASSSDGGNQPQHF
>TRBV5-1|-|TRBJ2-7|-
TGCGCCAGCAGCTTGGGACAGTACGAGCAGTACTTC
CASSLGQYEQYF
>TRBV5-8|-|TRBJ1-3|-
TGTGCCAGCAGCATCGTCGGTAGCACCATATATTTT
CASSIVGSTIYF